The 19 T cell receptor beta chains reported below all come from one sample, sequenced in a study of CD8+CD57+ T cells in acquired aplastic anemia. Patients picked for sequencing had shown CD8+CD57+ cell expansion detected by flow cytometry. The template for TCR beta VDJ and CDR3 sequence profiling was genomic DNA. TCRdb redid the calling of the reads with MiXCR, one entry per CDR3 protein. Of around 200,000 distinct CDR3 sequences detected, roughly 50% appear once; the ten largest clones hold about 1.8%. The source material was sorted CD4+, CD8+, or CD8+CD57+ T cells (not recorded which) from PBMCs. All receptors come from a human donor with aplastic anemia.

The rearrangement links TRBV5-1 to TRBJ1-1, with a possible D match to TRBD1 (5 bases). V lost 7 bases, J lost 2 bases, and 15 bases lay in between. The CDR3 is made up of 14 amino acids. Germline CDR1 and CDR2: SGHRS and YFSETQ. CDR3 coding DNA: TGCGCCAGCGGGGCCCGGACGGCTAACACTGAAGCTTTCTTT. Protein product: CASGARTANTEAFF.

There are a few counts of this clonotype. The chain recombines TRBV29-1 with TRBJ1-2; the D gene is possibly TRBD1 (5 bases). Germline CDR1 reads SQVTM; CDR2 reads ANQGSEA. Trimming shortened V by 1 base and J by 8 bases, and 8 bases separated the two germline ends. The CDR3 loop spans 11 amino acids. As DNA, the CDR3 is TGCAGCGTTGAAGGGGGCGTAGGCTACACCTTC. Protein: CSVEGGVGYTF.

This clonotype was recorded at least ten times. The chain recombines TRBV7-2 with TRBJ1-1; D perhaps matches TRBD1 (6 bases). V shed 3 bases and J shed 1 base, with 9 bases lying between them. The CDR3 length is 14 residues. The germline V gene has CDR1 SGHTA and CDR2 FQGNSA. The CDR3 bases are TGTGCCAGCAGCTTGGGACACCGGAACACTGAAGCTTTCTTT. Translating it yields CASSLGHRNTEAFF. Filled out from reference TRBV7-2 and TRBJ1-1, the complete variable domain reads GAGVSQSPSNKVTEKGKDVELRCDPISGHTALYWYRQSLGQGLEFLIYFQGNSAPDKSGLPSDRFSAERTGGSVSTLTIQRTQQEDSAVYLCASSLGHRNTEAFFGQGTRLTVV.

V gene TRBV10-3 combines with J gene TRBJ2-7, with TRBD1 matching over 11 bases. CDR3 length equals 14 residues. V lost 10 bases and J lost 2; bases outside the gene matches: 7. The germline CDR1 and CDR2 sequences are ENHRY and SYGVKD. The CDR3 DNA sequence: TGTGCCAGCAGGCCGGGACAGGGGGCCTACGAGCAGTACTTC. Translating it yields CASRPGQGAYEQYF.

The chain couples TRBV7-6 to TRBJ1-6; weak D call: TRBD1 (5 bases). V gave up 1 base and J gave up 7 bases, with 8 bases separating them. CDR1 is SGHVS, CDR2 FNYEAQ, per germline. There are 14 residues in the CDR3. This CDR3 is CASSLGRVNSPLHF. CDR3 in DNA: TGTGCCAGCAGCTTAGGCAGGGTCAATTCACCCCTCCACTTT.

The chain employs TRBV7-3 and TRBJ1-1; a possible D gene is TRBD1 (5 bases). V lost 8 bases to trimming and J lost 10 bases, with 23 bases between them. This CDR3 is 14 amino acids long. Germline CDR1 reads SGHTA; CDR2 reads FQGTGA. Here the CDR3 reads CASGEGARVAGAFF. CDR3 in DNA: TGTGCCAGCGGGGAAGGGGCGCGAGTCGCTGGAGCTTTCTTT.

The rearrangement uses TRBV4-1 and TRBJ2-1, with D unclear. Deletions cut 1 base from V and 14 bases from J, with 9 bases between. The CDR3 runs to 11 residues. The V gene's germline CDR1 is MGHRA and CDR2 YSYEKL. CDR3 DNA sequence: TGCGCCAGCAGCCAAGGTCCGGTAAAGTTCTTC. As protein: CASSQGPVKFF.

The chain carries TRBV19 and TRBJ1-3; D perhaps matches TRBD1 (6 bases). CDR1 and CDR2 from the germline V gene are LNHDA and SQIVND (reference sequence). Trimming shortened V by 3 bases and J by 4 bases, and 19 bases separated the two germline ends. This CDR3 has 17 amino acids. The CDR3 spells CASSISGTDSNGNTIYF. The CDR3 DNA is TGTGCCAGTAGTATCAGCGGGACGGACAGTAACGGAAACACCATATATTTT.

The chain links TRBV27 to TRBJ2-1; 12 bases fit TRBD2. CDR3 size: 17 residues. Germline V lookup: CDR1 MNHEY, CDR2 SMNVEV (reference sequence). The junction had 9 bases not matched to a gene; V was cut back by 5 bases and J by 4 bases. DNA for the CDR3: TGTGCCAGCAGTCCCAAACTAGCGGGAGGACTTTACAATGAGCAGTTCTTC. Its translation: CASSPKLAGGLYNEQFF.

This clonotype was counted ten times or more. The chain uses TRBV7-3 and TRBJ1-1; D may be TRBD1 (6 bases). Trimming cost V 2 bases and J 8 bases, with 18 bases left between them. Germline CDR1 SGHTA, CDR2 FQGTGA. The CDR3 totals 15 residues. CDR3 sequence (DNA): TGTGCCAGCAGCTTATTCCCCTACGACAGGAGCGAAGCTTTCTTT. Protein: CASSLFPYDRSEAFF.

The chain links TRBV5-1 to TRBJ1-2, with 12 positions matching TRBD1. Germline CDR1 SGHRS, CDR2 YFSETQ. After removal of 4 bases from V and 4 bases from J, the junction contained 2 bases not matched to a gene. The CDR3 contains 14 residues. This chain's CDR3 is CASSRGQGAYGYTF. DNA for the CDR3: TGCGCCAGCAGCCGGGGACAGGGGGCCTATGGCTACACCTTC.

The J gene is TRBJ1-5, the V gene TRBV12-3 or TRBV12-4, with 7 bases aligning to TRBD1. Trimming cost V 2 bases and J 5 bases; bases outside gene matches: 6. The CDR3 length is 15 residues. The CDR3 loop is CASSLSTGSHQPQHF. Written as DNA, the CDR3 is TGTGCCAGCAGTTTATCGACAGGGTCTCATCAGCCCCAGCATTTT.

The V call is TRBV7-9, the J call TRBJ2-1; no clear D gene. Germline CDR1 reads SEHNR; CDR2 reads FQNEAQ (reference sequence). This CDR3 spans 12 amino acids. Trimming took 5 bases from V and 9 from J, leaving 11 bases between them. CDR3 coding DNA: TGTGCCAGCAGCCCCACCGTCGTTGAGCAGTTCTTC. This gives the protein CASSPTVVEQFF.

V usage is TRBV9 and J usage is TRBJ2-7; 8 positions match TRBD1. With V trimmed by 0 bases and J by 6 bases, 11 bases remained unmatched. The CDR3 spans 16 residues. The V gene's germline CDR1 is SGDLS and CDR2 YYNGEE. The CDR3 DNA reads TGTGCCAGCAGCGTAGGAGGCGGGACAGGAGAATTCGAGCAGTACTTC. Amino acids: CASSVGGGTGEFEQYF.

The V and J genes are TRBV5-1 and TRBJ2-7; D assignment may be TRBD1 or TRBD2 (5 bases each). V was clipped by 2 bases and J by 4 bases, with 10 bases between them. The germline V gene has CDR1 SGHRS and CDR2 YFSETQ. The CDR3 totals 13 residues. CDR3 nucleotides: TGCGCCAGCAGCTTTACCGAGGGGTACGAGCAGTACTTC. The encoded protein is CASSFTEGYEQYF.

The sample holds a few counts of this clonotype. This sequence joins TRBV19 and TRBJ2-7; 14 nucleotides line up with TRBD2. The CDR3 is 13 amino acids. Germline loops: CDR1 LNHDA, CDR2 SQIVND (reference sequence). The CDR3 DNA is TGTGGGACTAGCGGGGGGCGGGCCGGCGAGCAGTACTTC. It is translated as CGTSGGRAGEQYF.

This clonotype was seen ten or more times. The gene calls are TRBV5-1 and TRBJ2-5; 7 nucleotides match TRBD2. Trimming at V came to 4 bases and at J to 1 base, leaving 4 bases not matched to a gene. Per the germline V gene, CDR1 is SGHRS and CDR2 is YFSETQ. The CDR3 runs 14 residues. As DNA, the CDR3 is TGCGCCAGCAGCCCTCTAGCGGTCCAAGAGACCCAGTACTTC. Protein product: CASSPLAVQETQYF.

This clonotype was found many times. This rearrangement joins TRBV19 to TRBJ1-5; unclear D gene. This CDR3 region has 14 residues. Deletions cut 2 bases from V and 0 bases from J, with 5 bases between. Germline V gives CDR1 LNHDA, CDR2 SQIVND (reference sequence). CDR3: CASSITASNQPQHF. CDR3 in DNA: TGTGCCAGTAGTATAACAGCTAGCAATCAGCCCCAGCATTTT.

The V call is TRBV19, the J call TRBJ2-2; D unresolved. Germline lookup yields CDR1 LNHDA and CDR2 SQIVND (reference sequence). The CDR3 covers 15 residues. V was clipped by 5 bases and J by 0 bases, with 10 bases between them. DNA of the CDR3: TGTGCCAGTAGTGCACTTTCAGCGAACACCGGGGAGCTGTTTTTT. This encodes CASSALSANTGELFF. The full variable domain, its missing parts supplied by reference TRBV19 and TRBJ2-2, is DGGITQSPKYLFRKEGQNVTLSCEQNLNHDAMYWYRQDPGQGLRLIYYSQIVNDFQKGDIAEGYSVSREKKESFPLTVTSAQKNPTAFYLCASSALSANTGELFFGEGSRLTVL.